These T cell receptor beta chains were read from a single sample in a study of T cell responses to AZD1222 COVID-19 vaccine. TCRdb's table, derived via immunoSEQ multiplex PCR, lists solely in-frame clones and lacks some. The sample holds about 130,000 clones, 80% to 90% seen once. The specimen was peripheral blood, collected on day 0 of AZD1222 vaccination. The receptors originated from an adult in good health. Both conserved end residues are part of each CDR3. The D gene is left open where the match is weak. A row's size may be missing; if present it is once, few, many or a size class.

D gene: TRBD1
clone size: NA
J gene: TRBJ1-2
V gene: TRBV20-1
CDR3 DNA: TGCAGTGCTAGTCGGGACAGAAACTATGGCTACACCTTC
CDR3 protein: CSASRDRNYGYTF

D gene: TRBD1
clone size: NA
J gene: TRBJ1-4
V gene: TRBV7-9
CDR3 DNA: TGTGCCAGCAGCACCAGACAGGGTGCAACTAATGAAAAACTGTTTTTT
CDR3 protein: CASSTRQGATNEKLFF

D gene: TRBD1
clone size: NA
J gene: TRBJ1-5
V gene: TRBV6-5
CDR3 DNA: TGTGCCAGCAGGTCCGGGACAGGGAGCCAGCCCCAGCATTTT
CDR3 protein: CASRSGTGSQPQHF

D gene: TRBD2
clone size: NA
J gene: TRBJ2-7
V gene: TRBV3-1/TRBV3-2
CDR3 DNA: TGTGCCAGCAGCCAAGATCATACTAGCGGAAATTACGAGCAGTACTTC
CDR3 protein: CASSQDHTSGNYEQYF

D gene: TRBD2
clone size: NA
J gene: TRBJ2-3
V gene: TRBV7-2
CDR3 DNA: TGTGCCAGCAGCCCCGGTTACGGCGGGAGAGTCCATACGCAGTATTTT
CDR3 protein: CASSPGYGGRVHTQYF

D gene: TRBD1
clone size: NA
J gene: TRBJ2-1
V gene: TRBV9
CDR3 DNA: TGTGCCAGCAGCGTAGTAAGCGGACAGGGCAATGAGCAGTTCTTC
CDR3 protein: CASSVVSGQGNEQFF

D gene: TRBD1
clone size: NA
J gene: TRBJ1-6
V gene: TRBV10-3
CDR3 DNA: TGTGCCATCAGCGAGGGACAGGGTGAGTCACCCCTCCACTTT
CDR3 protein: CAISEGQGESPLHF

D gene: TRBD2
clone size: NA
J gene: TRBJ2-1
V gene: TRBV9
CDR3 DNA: TGTGCCAGCAGCCCCTCATGGGCTAGCGGGAGTCAGCAGTTCTTC
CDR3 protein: CASSPSWASGSQQFF

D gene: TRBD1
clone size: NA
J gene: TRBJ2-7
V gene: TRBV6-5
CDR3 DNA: TGTGCCAGCAGTCCGGGACAGGGAAATACCTACGAGCAGTACTTC
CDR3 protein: CASSPGQGNTYEQYF

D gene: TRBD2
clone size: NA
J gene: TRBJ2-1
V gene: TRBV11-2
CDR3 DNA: TGTGCCAGCAGCGGTCGACTAGCGGGTCTCGCCTCCTACAATGAGCAGTTCTTC
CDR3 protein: CASSGRLAGLASYNEQFF

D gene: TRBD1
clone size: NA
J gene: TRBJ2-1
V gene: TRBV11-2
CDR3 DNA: TGTGCCAGCAAAACAGGGGGCGTCTACAATGAGCAGTTCTTC
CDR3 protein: CASKTGGVYNEQFF

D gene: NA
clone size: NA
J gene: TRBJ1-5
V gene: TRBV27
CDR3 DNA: TGTGCCAGCAGTTTGTCGACCGGTAGCAATCAGCCCCAGCATTTT
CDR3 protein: CASSLSTGSNQPQHF

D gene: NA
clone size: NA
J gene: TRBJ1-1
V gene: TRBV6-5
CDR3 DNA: TGTGCCAGCAAGGGGAACACTGAAGCTTTCTTT
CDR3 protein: CASKGNTEAFF

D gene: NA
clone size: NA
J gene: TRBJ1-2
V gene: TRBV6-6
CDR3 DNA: TGTGCCAGCAGCCCCTCCCGGACCTCAGGCTACACCTTC
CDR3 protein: CASSPSRTSGYTF

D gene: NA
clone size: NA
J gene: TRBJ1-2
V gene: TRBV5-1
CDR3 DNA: TGCGCCAGCAGCGGGGTTTGGCAGGGGAAATTTGGCTACACCTTC
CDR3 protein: CASSGVWQGKFGYTF

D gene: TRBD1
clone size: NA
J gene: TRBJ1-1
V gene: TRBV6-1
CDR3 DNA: TGTGCCAGCAGTGAGGGACAGGGGAACACTGAAGCTTTCTTT
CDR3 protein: CASSEGQGNTEAFF

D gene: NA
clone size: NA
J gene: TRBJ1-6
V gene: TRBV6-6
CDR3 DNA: TGTGCCAGCAGTCCCGACAGTGGTTCACCCCTCCACTTT
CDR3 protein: CASSPDSGSPLHF

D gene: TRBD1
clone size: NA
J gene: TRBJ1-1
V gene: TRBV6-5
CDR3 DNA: TGTGCCAGCAGCCCCCGTGGGACAGTCCTTCCCTTGGGCTTT
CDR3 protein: CASSPRGTVLPLGF

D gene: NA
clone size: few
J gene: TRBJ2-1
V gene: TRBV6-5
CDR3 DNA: TGTGCCAGCAGGCAGGGAGGAAACAATGAGCAGTTCTTC
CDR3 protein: CASRQGGNNEQFF

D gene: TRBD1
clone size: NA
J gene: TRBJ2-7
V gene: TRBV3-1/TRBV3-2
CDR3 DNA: TGTGCCAGCAGCCAAGTAGGGACAGACTCCTACGAGCAGTACTTC
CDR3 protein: CASSQVGTDSYEQYF

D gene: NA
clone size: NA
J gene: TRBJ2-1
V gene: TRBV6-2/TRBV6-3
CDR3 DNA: TGTGCCAGCAGTAGCCAAGTGACCGTAAGGTCAAAGGATGAGCAGTTCTTC
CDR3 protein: CASSSQVTVRSKDEQFF

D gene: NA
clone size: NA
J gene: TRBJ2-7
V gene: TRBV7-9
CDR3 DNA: TGTGCCAGCAGGGACTCCTACGAGCAGTACTTC
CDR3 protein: CASRDSYEQYF

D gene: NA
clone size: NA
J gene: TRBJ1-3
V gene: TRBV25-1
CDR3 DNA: TGTGCCAGCACCTTGGGGACAACCCCTGGAAACACCATATATTTT
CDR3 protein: CASTLGTTPGNTIYF

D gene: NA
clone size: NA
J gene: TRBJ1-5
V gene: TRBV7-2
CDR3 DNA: TGTGCCAGCAGCCTCGCTCAGCGCAATCAGCCCCAGCATTTT
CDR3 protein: CASSLAQRNQPQHF

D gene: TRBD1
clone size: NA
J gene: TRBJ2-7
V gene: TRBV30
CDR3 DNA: TGTGCCTGGAGTGTTCCGCGGACAGGGCGGTACGAGCAGTACTTC
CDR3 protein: CAWSVPRTGRYEQYF

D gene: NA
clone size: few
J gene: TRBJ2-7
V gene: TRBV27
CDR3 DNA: TGTGCCAGCGGGGGGGCGGAGAGAGGGGACTACGAGCAGTACTTC
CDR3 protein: CASGGAERGDYEQYF

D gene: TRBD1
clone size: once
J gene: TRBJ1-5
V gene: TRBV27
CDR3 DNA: TGTGCCAGCAGTTTAATCAGGGGGGGCAATCAGCCCCAGCATTTT
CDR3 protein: CASSLIRGGNQPQHF

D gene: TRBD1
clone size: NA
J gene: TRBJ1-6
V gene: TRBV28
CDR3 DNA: TGTGCCAGCGGACAGGCCGATTATTCACCCCTCCACTTT
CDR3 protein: CASGQADYSPLHF

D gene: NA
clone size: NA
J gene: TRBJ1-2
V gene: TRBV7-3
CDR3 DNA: TGTGCCAGCAGCTTAGGCGGCGGGGTGGACTATGGCTACACCTTC
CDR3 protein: CASSLGGGVDYGYTF

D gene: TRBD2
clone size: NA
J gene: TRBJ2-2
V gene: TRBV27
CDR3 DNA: TGTGCCAGCAGTTTACCGGGACTAACGAACACCGGGGAGCTGTTTTTT
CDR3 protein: CASSLPGLTNTGELFF

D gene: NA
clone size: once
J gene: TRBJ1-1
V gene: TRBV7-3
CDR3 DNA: TGTGCCAGCAGCTTAAGTCCCGGGCAGAACACTGAAGCTTTCTTT
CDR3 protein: CASSLSPGQNTEAFF

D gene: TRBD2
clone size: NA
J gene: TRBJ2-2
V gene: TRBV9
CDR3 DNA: TGTGCCAGCTCAGGGCCTAGCGGGAGGGCCGCCGGGGAGCTGTTTTTT
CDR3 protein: CASSGPSGRAAGELFF

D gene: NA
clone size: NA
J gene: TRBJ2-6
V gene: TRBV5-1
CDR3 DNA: TGCGCCAGCAGCTTGGTCCGAGGCTCTGGGGCCAACGTCCTGACTTTC
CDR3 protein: CASSLVRGSGANVLTF

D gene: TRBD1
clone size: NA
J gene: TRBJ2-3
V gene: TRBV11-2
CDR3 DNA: TGTGCCAGCAGTCCTACAAGACAGGGGGCAGATACGCAGTATTTT
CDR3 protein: CASSPTRQGADTQYF

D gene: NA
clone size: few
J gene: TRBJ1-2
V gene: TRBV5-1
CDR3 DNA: TGCGCCAGCAGACTGGGGGGGCCGCAGAATGGCTACACCTTC
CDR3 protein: CASRLGGPQNGYTF

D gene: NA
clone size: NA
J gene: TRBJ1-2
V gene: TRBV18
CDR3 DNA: TGTGCCAGCTCTCCACTTAACTATGGCTACACCTTC
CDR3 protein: CASSPLNYGYTF

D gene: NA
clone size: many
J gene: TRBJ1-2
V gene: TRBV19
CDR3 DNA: TGTGCCAGTAGTGCACTGGGCAGAAGGGTTGTCGGCTACACCTTC
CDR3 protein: CASSALGRRVVGYTF

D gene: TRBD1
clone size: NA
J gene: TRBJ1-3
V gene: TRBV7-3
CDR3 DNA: TGTGGCAGCGGACAGGGGGCTGGAAACACCATATATTTT
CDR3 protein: CGSGQGAGNTIYF

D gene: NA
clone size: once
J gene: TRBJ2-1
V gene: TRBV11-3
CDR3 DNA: TGTGCCAGCAGCCCAGTTGGCGATGAGCAGTTCTTC
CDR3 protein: CASSPVGDEQFF

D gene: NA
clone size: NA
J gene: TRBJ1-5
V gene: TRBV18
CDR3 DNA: TGTGCCAGCTCACGAAGTGGGGATCAGCCCCAGCATTTT
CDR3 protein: CASSRSGDQPQHF